These 31 T cell receptor beta chains came from one sample sequenced in a study of cytomegalovirus exposure and HLA in healthy donors. With 60 Vbeta and 13 Jbeta primers, the PCR was carried out. Clones were read by immunoSEQ multiplex PCR, and TCRdb kept only the in-frame ones, dropping some. The repertoire holds about 69,000 clones, with approximately 70% as singletons. The sample comprised PBMCs. The receptors stem from a male donor in good health and CMV-seropositive.

This clone was recorded a few times. This chain uses TRBV6-5 with TRBJ1-2; D possibly corresponds to TRBD1 (6 bases). The V gene lost 6 bases and the J gene lost 8 bases, with 13 bases spanning the gap. This CDR3 is built from 12 residues. Germline values: CDR1 MNHEY, CDR2 SVGAGI. CDR3 loop: CASSPGGPGYTF. The CDR3 nucleotides are TGTGCCAGCAGCCCGGGGGGCCCGGGCTACACCTTC.

V and J are TRBV19 and TRBJ2-3; 14 nucleotides agree with TRBD2. The V segment lost 5 bases and the J segment 1 base; nucleotides outside the gene matches: 8. Germline CDR1 reads LNHDA; CDR2 reads SQIVND (reference sequence). This CDR3 region has 18 residues. The chain's CDR3 is CASSSFQGLAGGTDTQYF. The CDR3 nucleotides read TGTGCCAGTAGTTCCTTCCAGGGACTAGCGGGGGGCACAGATACGCAGTATTTT. Complete variable domain (other parts from reference TRBV19 and TRBJ2-3): DGGITQSPKYLFRKEGQNVTLSCEQNLNHDAMYWYRQDPGQGLRLIYYSQIVNDFQKGDIAEGYSVSREKKESFPLTVTSAQKNPTAFYLCASSSFQGLAGGTDTQYFGPGTRLTVL.

The CDR3 coding sequence is TGTGCCAGCAGCTCGTTACAGGGCTACTATGGCTACACCTTC. Translating gives CASSSLQGYYGYTF. V and J are TRBV9 and TRBJ1-2; D is possibly TRBD1 (6 bases). The CDR3 totals 14 residues. The germline gives CDR1 SGDLS, CDR2 YYNGEE. Trimming took 4 bases from V and 3 from J, leaving 13 bases between them.

The J gene is TRBJ2-2, the V gene TRBV5-1, with 7 bases matching TRBD2. Per germline, CDR1 SGHRS and CDR2 YFSETQ. CDR3 size: 18 residues. V gave up 0 bases and J gave up 0 bases; unmatched junction bases: 8. The CDR3 loop reads CASSLEPSGYANTGELFF. DNA of the CDR3: TGCGCCAGCAGCTTGGAGCCTAGCGGATACGCGAACACCGGGGAGCTGTTTTTT.

The chain employs TRBV2 and TRBJ2-7; D gene unclear. Germline values: CDR1 SNHLY, CDR2 FYNNEI. The V gene lost 8 bases and the J gene lost 0 bases, with 11 bases spanning the gap. This CDR3 has 13 residues. Here the CDR3 reads CASVEAASYEQYF. In DNA form, the CDR3 reads TGTGCCAGCGTCGAGGCAGCCTCCTACGAGCAGTACTTC.

J is TRBJ2-7 and V is TRBV7-9, with 11 bases fitting TRBD2. Germline V CDR1 and CDR2: SEHNR, FQNEAQ (reference sequence). CDR3 length: 14 residues. The junction had 3 bases not matched to a gene; V was cut back by 5 bases and J by 3 bases. CDR3 coding DNA: TGTGCCAGCAGCGCAGGGACTAGCGGCTACGAGCAGTACTTC. Residues: CASSAGTSGYEQYF.

The rearrangement links TRBV29-1 to TRBJ2-3; D gene unclear. CDR3 length: 11 amino acids. CDR1 and CDR2 (germline): SQVTM, ANQGSEA. Trimming pared 7 bases from V and 6 bases from J, leaving 11 bases between. CDR3 DNA sequence: TGCAGCGCGAGGATTTTTGATACGCAGTATTTT. Its protein is CSARIFDTQYF.

The chain has TRBV21-1 and TRBJ2-1; the table gives TRBD2 as D, unverified against the DNA. TRBV21-1 counts as a pseudogene. This CDR3 is built from 15 residues. The CDR3 nucleotides are TGTGCCAGCACCTCGGTAGCTAGCGGGAGGAATGAGCAGTTCTTC. It translates to CASTSVASGRNEQFF.

CDR3 bases: TGCGCCAGCAGCCAAGACCAGACTAGCGGGGGGCGGGGTACGCAGTATTTT. Its translation is CASSQDQTSGGRGTQYF. This chain uses TRBV4-1 with TRBJ2-3; 13 positions match TRBD2. Per the germline V gene, CDR1 is MGHRA and CDR2 is YSYEKL. The junction had 8 bases not matched to a gene; V was cut back by 0 bases and J by 8 bases. This CDR3 comprises 17 residues.

V usage is TRBV6-4 and J usage is TRBJ1-3, with a weak D call TRBD1 (5 bases). The CDR3 consists of 15 residues. The V end was cut by 5 bases, the J end by 2 bases, with 13 bases between. Germline lookup yields CDR1 MRHNA and CDR2 SNTAGT. CDR3 DNA sequence: TGTGCCAGCAGTTCGGTAAGGACACCTGGAAACACCATATATTTT. Translation: CASSSVRTPGNTIYF.

A word on this clone: A much bigger clone sits one base away, suggesting this may be a read error. The chain uses TRBV5-4 and TRBJ2-5; TRBD1 aligns across 10 bases. Germline CDR1 SGHNT, CDR2 YYREEE (reference sequence). The CDR3 contains 16 residues. Trimming cost V 4 bases and J 5 bases; bases outside gene matches: 11. Written as DNA, the CDR3 is TGTGCCAGCAGCCAAAACCGACAGGGGGCGGGGGAGACCCAGTACTTC. This codes for CASSQNRQGAGETQYF.

This clone has just one count. This sequence joins TRBV29-1 and TRBJ1-1; D perhaps matches TRBD1 (5 bases). This CDR3 contains 13 residues. From germline, CDR1 is SQVTM and CDR2 ANQGSEA. CDR3 sequence: CGAGGTPTYEAFF. CDR3 DNA: TGCGGCGCCGGAGGGACGCCGACCTATGAAGCTTTCTTT.

J is TRBJ2-3 and V is TRBV6-6; D gene unclear. Per germline, CDR1 MNHNY and CDR2 SVGAGI (reference sequence). V was pared by 7 bases and J by 1 base, with 9 bases between. The CDR3 totals 13 residues. The CDR3, as DNA: TGTGCCAGCACATCCCCAGGCACAGATACGCAGTATTTT. Its translation: CASTSPGTDTQYF.

This rearrangement joins TRBV11-2 to TRBJ2-3; possible D gene TRBD1, 6 bases. V was trimmed by 5 bases and J by 1 base, leaving 10 bases between them. There are 14 residues in the CDR3. Per the germline V gene, CDR1 is SGHAT and CDR2 is FQNNGV. The CDR3 here is CASSLYRGTDTQYF. The CDR3 DNA is TGTGCCAGCAGCCTATACAGGGGCACAGATACGCAGTATTTT.

The gene calls are TRBV6-6 and TRBJ2-7; 12 bases agree with TRBD2. Germline-derived CDR1 and CDR2 are MNHNY and SVGAGI (reference sequence). There are 16 residues in the CDR3. V dropped 1 base and J dropped 3; count of bases not matched to a gene: 4. CDR3 protein: CASSYLTSGSLYEQYF. CDR3 nucleotide sequence: TGTGCCAGCAGTTACTTGACTAGCGGGAGCCTCTACGAGCAGTACTTC.

The V gene is TRBV9, the J gene TRBJ2-5; 7 bases match TRBD2. Germline CDR1 is SGDLS and CDR2 is YYNGEE. Trimming cost V 0 bases and J 2 bases; bases outside gene matches: 4. The CDR3 has 15 residues. The CDR3 spells CASSVGDYRQETQYF. The CDR3 nucleotides are TGTGCCAGCAGCGTAGGGGACTACCGGCAAGAGACCCAGTACTTC.

The V and J genes are TRBV7-9 and TRBJ2-1; 15 bases map to TRBD2. This CDR3 comprises 16 residues. Germline CDR1 SEHNR, CDR2 FQNEAQ (reference sequence). V gave up 5 bases and J gave up 6 bases; unmatched junction bases: 5. CDR3 sequence (DNA): TGTGCCAGCAGCCGCGAGGGACTAGCGGGGGGCAATGAGCAGTTCTTC. As protein: CASSREGLAGGNEQFF.

In this sample, this clone turned up a few times. The chain carries TRBV5-1 and TRBJ1-4; 7 bases are shared with TRBD1. The ends lost 6 bases at V and 5 bases at J; junction bases unmatched: 7. Germline CDR1 is SGHRS and CDR2 is YFSETQ. CDR3 length: 14 residues. The CDR3 nucleotides read TGCGCCAGCACCCGTCAACAGGGGAATGAAAAACTGTTTTTT. This translates into CASTRQQGNEKLFF.

The genes are TRBV27 and TRBJ2-2; 9 nucleotides align to TRBD2. The germline gives CDR1 MNHEY, CDR2 SMNVEV (reference sequence). Trimming took 3 bases from V and 5 from J; bases not matched to a gene: 13. This CDR3 has 18 amino acids. Here the CDR3 DNA reads TGTGCCAGCAGTTTCTCGCGCCTGCGGGAGGGCGGGACCGGGGAGCTGTTTTTT. Translating it yields CASSFSRLREGGTGELFF.

The V call is TRBV7-2, the J call TRBJ2-1; TRBD2 aligns across 13 bases. Germline CDR1 and CDR2: SGHTA and FQGNSA. The CDR3 contains 16 residues. With V trimmed by 4 bases and J by 9 bases, 9 bases remained unmatched. The CDR3: CASSSQLAGGEGEQFF. The CDR3 DNA follows: TGTGCCAGCAGCTCCCAACTAGCGGGAGGGGAGGGTGAGCAGTTCTTC.

In its sample, this clone was seen a few times. The V and J genes are TRBV7-3 and TRBJ2-2, with TRBD2 matching 12 bases. Germline V gene data show CDR1 as SGHTA and CDR2 as FQGTGA. CDR3 length equals 15 residues. The V segment lost 6 bases and the J segment 6 bases; nucleotides outside the gene matches: 5. CDR3 region: CASSTGTSGSGELFF. The CDR3 nucleotides are TGTGCCAGCAGTACAGGGACTAGCGGGTCCGGGGAGCTGTTTTTT.

V gene TRBV5-1 combines with J gene TRBJ2-6, with 9 bases identical to TRBD1. The CDR3 covers 20 residues. Trimming removed 3 bases from V and 0 bases from J; junction bases left unmatched: 13. Germline CDR1 SGHRS, CDR2 YFSETQ. The CDR3 sequence is CASSYYGPGQGNSGANVLTF. CDR3 bases: TGCGCCAGCAGCTATTATGGGCCGGGACAGGGCAACTCTGGGGCCAACGTCCTGACTTTC. The complete variable domain, with remaining parts taken from reference TRBV5-1 and TRBJ2-6, reads KAGVTQTPRYLIKTRGQQVTLSCSPISGHRSVSWYQQTPGQGLQFLFEYFSETQRNKGNFPGRFSGRQFSNSRSEMNVSTLELGDSALYLCASSYYGPGQGNSGANVLTFGAGSRLTVL.

This clone was picked up a small number of times. This chain joins TRBV6-4 and TRBJ1-5; 10 nucleotides align to TRBD1. Germline V lookup: CDR1 MRHNA, CDR2 SNTAGT. The CDR3 consists of 15 residues. Losses at the gene ends were 6 bases for V and 3 bases for J; bases not matched to a gene: 5. CDR3 bases: TGTGCCAGCAGCCGGACAGGGGGTGACAATCAGCCCCAGCATTTT. Translation: CASSRTGGDNQPQHF.

This clone was picked up a small number of times. V usage is TRBV19 and J usage is TRBJ2-7, with D possibly being TRBD1 (6 bases). V was shortened by 6 bases and J by 6 bases, with 15 bases between the two germline ends. Germline values: CDR1 LNHDA, CDR2 SQIVND (reference sequence). This CDR3 is 13 amino acids long. The CDR3: CASSSTGSSEQYF. Here the CDR3 DNA reads TGTGCCAGTAGCTCTACAGGGTCTTCCGAGCAGTACTTC.

The V gene is TRBV4-1, the J gene TRBJ2-7; TRBD2 is a possible D gene (5 bases). The germline V and J ends were trimmed by 9 bases and 0 bases, with 12 bases remaining between them. The CDR3 contains 13 residues. Germline V gives CDR1 MGHRA, CDR2 YSYEKL. The CDR3 DNA reads TGCGCCAGTTCCGGGATCTTCTCCTACGAGCAGTACTTC. It translates to CASSGIFSYEQYF.

The sample holds one count of this clone. This chain links TRBV4-1 with TRBJ1-5; 9 nucleotides line up with TRBD1. The CDR3 contains 17 residues. After removal of 4 bases from V and 0 bases from J, the junction contained 7 bases not matched to a gene. Germline V gene sequence: CDR1 MGHRA, CDR2 YSYEKL. This CDR3 is CASSRGQGIYSNQPQHF. The CDR3, as DNA: TGCGCCAGCAGCCGCGGACAGGGGATTTATAGCAATCAGCCCCAGCATTTT.

This clone has a handful of counts. This chain joins TRBV30 and TRBJ2-6, with D possibly matching TRBD1 (6 bases). CDR3 length: 16 residues. Germline-derived CDR1 and CDR2 are GTSNPN and SVGIG (reference sequence). CDR3 sequence: CAARGSFFSGANVLTF. CDR3 DNA: TGTGCTGCAAGGGGGAGTTTTTTCTCTGGGGCCAACGTCCTGACTTTC.

This chain connects TRBV4-1 to TRBJ1-5; 8 bases map to TRBD1. Germline V CDR1 and CDR2: MGHRA, YSYEKL. Germline trimming cut 1 base from V and 5 bases from J; bases unmatched to any gene: 4. The CDR3 has 15 amino acids. CDR3: CASSQAEQGDQPQHF. CDR3 nucleotide sequence: TGCGCCAGCAGCCAAGCCGAACAGGGGGATCAGCCCCAGCATTTT.

The chain links TRBV19 to TRBJ1-5; possible D gene TRBD1, 5 bases. V gave up 6 bases and J gave up 4 bases, with 16 bases separating them. This CDR3 has 15 residues. Germline loops: CDR1 LNHDA, CDR2 SQIVND (reference sequence). The DNA of the CDR3 is TGTGCCAGTAGGCCGATAGACAGTGTAAATCAGCCCCAGCATTTT. Translating it yields CASRPIDSVNQPQHF.

The genes are TRBV6-5 and TRBJ1-1, with D perhaps TRBD1 (6 bases). The CDR3 is made up of 12 amino acids. Trimming removed 5 bases at V and 4 bases at J, with 8 bases between. Germline-derived CDR1 and CDR2 are MNHEY and SVGAGI. The CDR3, as DNA: TGTGCCAGCAGTGGACAGTTCACTGAAGCTTTCTTT. The encoded protein is CASSGQFTEAFF.

In this sample, this clone turned up a few times. This chain uses TRBV2 with TRBJ2-1; 10 bases map to TRBD2. With 7 bases clipped from V and 1 base from J, the junction kept 7 bases outside the gene matches. Per germline, CDR1 SNHLY and CDR2 FYNNEI. The CDR3 has 16 amino acids. This chain's CDR3 is CASKSWTSGSYNEQFF. CDR3 DNA: TGTGCCAGCAAATCCTGGACTAGCGGATCCTACAATGAGCAGTTCTTC.